This is a list of T cell receptor beta chains from one sample in a study of T-cell memory formation after mild COVID-19. TCRdb fed the 5' RACE reads into MiXCR, producing one record per CDR3 protein. Counted here are 250,000 or so distinct CDR3 sequences, roughly 17% occurring once; the ten biggest clones make up about 21%. Specimen: PBMCs or a T cell subset sorted from them (not recorded which). The receptors here all came from a young man who had mild COVID-19 (a few samples of this study predate the infection). Cell type and time point are not known. Each CDR3 is given with its conserved first and last residue. A D gene is named only where the DNA matches it firmly. Size is stated for part of the rows, as once, few or many counts, or as a class when the clone is expanded.

CDR3 protein	CDR3 DNA	clone size	D gene	V gene	J gene
CASSHWDRGFADTQYF	TGTGCCAGCAGCCACTGGGACAGGGGATTTGCAGATACGCAGTATTTT	-	TRBD1	TRBV3-1	TRBJ2-3
CSARPGPPIAGYTF	TGCAGTGCCCGTCCCGGGCCGCCTATTGCTGGCTACACCTTC	few	-	TRBV20-1	TRBJ1-2
CASSQDPTSGANVLTF	TGTGCCAGCAGCCAAGATCCTACTTCAGGGGCCAACGTCCTGACTTTC	-	-	TRBV3-1	TRBJ2-6
CASSFGPIDEQYF	TGTGCCAGCAGCTTCGGACCGATAGACGAGCAGTACTTC	few	-	TRBV7-2	TRBJ2-7
CASSLMRVYGYTF	TGTGCCAGCAGTTTAATGAGGGTCTATGGCTACACCTTC	many	-	TRBV12-3/TRBV12-4	TRBJ1-2
CASTSTGNTIYF	TGTGCCAGCACCTCCACTGGAAACACCATATATTTT	few	-	TRBV7-9	TRBJ1-3
CASSQDPSRTGELFF	TGCGCCAGCAGCCAAGACCCGTCCCGGACCGGGGAGCTGTTTTTT	-	-	TRBV4-3	TRBJ2-2
CASSLLLSGYGYTF	TGTGCCAGCAGCTTACTGCTGTCGGGCTATGGCTACACCTTC	few	-	TRBV7-8	TRBJ1-2
CASRGLTYEQYF	TGTGCCAGCAGGGGGCTTACCTACGAGCAGTACTTC	-	-	TRBV2	TRBJ2-7
CASSLAGASYSPLHF	TGCGCCAGCAGCTTGGCCGGGGCCAGTTATTCACCCCTCCACTTT	few	-	TRBV5-1	TRBJ1-6
CASSFEGWNTEAFF	TGTGCCAGCAGTTTTGAGGGGTGGAACACTGAAGCTTTCTTT	-	-	TRBV12-3/TRBV12-4	TRBJ1-1